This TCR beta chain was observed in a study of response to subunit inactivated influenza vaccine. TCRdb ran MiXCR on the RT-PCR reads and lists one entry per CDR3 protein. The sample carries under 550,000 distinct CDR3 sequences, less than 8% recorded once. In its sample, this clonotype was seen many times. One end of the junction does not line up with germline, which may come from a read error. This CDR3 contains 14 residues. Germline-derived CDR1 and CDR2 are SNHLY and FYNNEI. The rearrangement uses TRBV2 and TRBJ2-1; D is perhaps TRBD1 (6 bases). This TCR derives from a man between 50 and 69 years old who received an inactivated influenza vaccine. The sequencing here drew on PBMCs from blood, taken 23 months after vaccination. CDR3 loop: CASSGTGRPQGSLF. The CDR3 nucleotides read TGTGCCAGCAGTGGAACAGGGCGTCCCCAAGGAAGTCTCTTC.